This TCR beta chain appears in the sequencing data of a study of blood T cell repertoires in COVID-19. Study details: Samples representing acute and convalescent COVID-19 were sourced from the United States, Italy and Spain. T cells, B-cell-depleted T cells, or PBMCs supplied cDNA or gDNA.

Authors' methods: Nucleated cell counts were estimated from reference gene primer amplification. Clones were read by immunoSEQ multiplex PCR, and TCRdb kept only the in-frame ones, dropping some. V and J calls plus clone size are reproduced from that table; the DNA served to infer D and trimming. Of 150,000 to 200,000 clones in the sample, around four fifths were seen once. The CDR3 spans 14 residues. Looked up from germline, CDR1 is MNHEY and CDR2 is SVGAGI. V lost 7 bases and J lost 5, with 17 bases in between. This sequence was found in a woman aged 70-85 years with COVID-19, enrolled during active disease. This rearrangement joins TRBV6-5 to TRBJ2-5, with TRBD1 as a possible D gene (5 bases). Sequencing used peripheral blood. CDR3 sequence: CASTRGHGVETQYF. The CDR3 DNA follows: TGTGCCAGCACCAGAGGACATGGGGTCGAGACCCAGTACTTC.